A selection of T cell receptor beta chains follows, all from one sample in a study of human T cells and chemical hapten exposure. Via MiXCR, TCRdb re-called the RACE reads, giving one row per CDR3 protein. Of roughly 380,000 distinct CDR3 sequences in the sample, roughly 5.3% were seen once. Source: whole blood, taken in connection with sensitization to the hapten diphenylcyclopropenone (DPC). These receptors were taken from a woman in her forties or fifties with alopecia areata. Some clones in this sample may be carry-over from other donors' samples. CDR3s include the opening cysteine and the closing phenylalanine or tryptophan. Each record gives: D gene, J gene, clone size, V gene, CDR3 protein, CDR3 DNA. A D gene is named only where the DNA matches it firmly. Expanded clones get a size class; other rows say once, few or many, or leave the size out.

d_call: .; j_call: TRBJ1-1; clone_size: many; v_call: TRBV12-3/TRBV12-4; cdr3_aa: CASSLGGSYTEAFF; cdr3_nt: TGTGCCAGCAGTTTAGGGGGCAGCTACACTGAAGCTTTCTTT
d_call: TRBD2; j_call: TRBJ2-1; clone_size: many; v_call: TRBV20-1; cdr3_aa: CSARRLAGGLSDNEQFF; cdr3_nt: TGCAGTGCTAGACGCCTAGCGGGAGGACTTTCCGACAATGAGCAGTTCTTC
d_call: .; j_call: TRBJ1-5; clone_size: few; v_call: TRBV21-1; cdr3_aa: CASSGRQGKAPRDQPQHF; cdr3_nt: TGTGCCAGCAGCGGACGACAGGGTAAGGCCCCACGGGATCAGCCCCAGCATTTT
d_call: .; j_call: TRBJ2-3; clone_size: many; v_call: TRBV9; cdr3_aa: CASSVAGESTDTQYF; cdr3_nt: TGTGCCAGCAGCGTAGCGGGGGAGAGCACAGATACGCAGTATTTT
d_call: TRBD2; j_call: TRBJ2-3; clone_size: few; v_call: TRBV11-2; cdr3_aa: CASFRGGGADTQYF; cdr3_nt: TGTGCCAGTTTTCGGGGGGGCGGAGCAGATACGCAGTATTTT
d_call: .; j_call: TRBJ1-1; clone_size: many; v_call: TRBV6-2/TRBV6-3; cdr3_aa: CASSYVTGLNTEAFF; cdr3_nt: TGTGCCAGCAGTTATGTGACAGGTTTGAACACTGAAGCTTTCTTT
d_call: .; j_call: TRBJ1-4; clone_size: .; v_call: TRBV6-6; cdr3_aa: CASSYHRALGRSNEKLFF; cdr3_nt: TGTGCCAGCAGTTACCACAGGGCCCTAGGCAGGTCTAATGAAAAACTGTTTTTT
d_call: .; j_call: TRBJ1-1; clone_size: .; v_call: TRBV4-1; cdr3_aa: CASSQWDSSTEAFF; cdr3_nt: TGCGCCAGCAGCCAATGGGACTCGAGCACTGAAGCTTTCTTT
d_call: TRBD1; j_call: TRBJ1-1; clone_size: .; v_call: TRBV28; cdr3_aa: CASSSGAGGTTEAFF; cdr3_nt: TGTGCCAGCAGTTCCGGGGCAGGGGGGACCACTGAAGCTTTCTTT
d_call: .; j_call: TRBJ2-6; clone_size: .; v_call: TRBV20-1; cdr3_aa: CSARDALHGANVLTF; cdr3_nt: TGCAGTGCTAGAGATGCCCTCCATGGGGCCAACGTCCTGACTTTC
d_call: .; j_call: TRBJ1-5; clone_size: few; v_call: TRBV6-4; cdr3_aa: CATFGPQHF; cdr3_nt: TGTGCCACCTTCGGTCCCCAGCATTTT
d_call: TRBD1; j_call: TRBJ1-5; clone_size: few; v_call: TRBV19; cdr3_aa: CASSDRTGFQPQHF; cdr3_nt: TGTGCCAGTAGCGACCGGACAGGGTTTCAGCCCCAGCATTTT
d_call: .; j_call: TRBJ1-5; clone_size: few; v_call: TRBV20-1; cdr3_aa: CSAVYRDSNQPQHF; cdr3_nt: TGCAGTGCGGTCTACAGGGATAGCAATCAGCCCCAGCATTTT
d_call: TRBD2; j_call: TRBJ2-5; clone_size: .; v_call: TRBV4-1; cdr3_aa: CASSARLAGDKETQYF; cdr3_nt: TGCGCCAGCAGCGCGCGACTAGCGGGGGATAAAGAGACCCAGTACTTC
d_call: .; j_call: TRBJ2-7; clone_size: many; v_call: TRBV13; cdr3_aa: CASSPGDFGGEQYF; cdr3_nt: TGTGCCAGCAGCCCAGGAGACTTTGGGGGCGAGCAGTACTTC
d_call: .; j_call: TRBJ2-1; clone_size: few; v_call: TRBV28; cdr3_aa: CASSPQVGGRNNEQFF; cdr3_nt: TGTGCCAGCAGTCCGCAGGTTGGGGGGAGGAACAATGAGCAGTTCTTC
d_call: TRBD1; j_call: TRBJ2-1; clone_size: many; v_call: TRBV7-6; cdr3_aa: CASSLQGAFAGEQFF; cdr3_nt: TGTGCCAGCAGCTTACAGGGGGCTTTCGCTGGTGAGCAGTTCTTC
d_call: TRBD1; j_call: TRBJ1-4; clone_size: .; v_call: TRBV19; cdr3_aa: CASSPWDLGTGTNEKLFF; cdr3_nt: TGTGCCAGTAGCCCCTGGGACCTCGGGACAGGGACTAATGAAAAACTGTTTTTT
d_call: TRBD1; j_call: TRBJ1-2; clone_size: .; v_call: TRBV2; cdr3_aa: CARETGGDSGYTF; cdr3_nt: TGTGCCAGAGAGACAGGGGGTGATTCTGGCTACACCTTC
d_call: .; j_call: TRBJ2-5; clone_size: .; v_call: TRBV6-6; cdr3_aa: CASSYIETQYF; cdr3_nt: TGTGCCAGCAGTTACATAGAGACCCAGTACTTC
d_call: TRBD2; j_call: TRBJ2-3; clone_size: .; v_call: TRBV4-1; cdr3_aa: CASSGRLAGGPDTQYF; cdr3_nt: TGCGCCAGCAGCGGCCGACTAGCGGGGGGCCCGGATACGCAGTATTTT
d_call: .; j_call: TRBJ2-3; clone_size: many; v_call: TRBV20-1; cdr3_aa: CSARLVGDTQYF; cdr3_nt: TGCAGTGCTCGACTAGTGGGGGATACGCAGTATTTT
d_call: TRBD2; j_call: TRBJ2-3; clone_size: many; v_call: TRBV7-2; cdr3_aa: CASSLVSGGSTDTQYF; cdr3_nt: TGTGCCAGCAGCTTAGTGAGCGGGGGTAGCACAGATACGCAGTATTTT
d_call: TRBD1; j_call: TRBJ2-5; clone_size: few; v_call: TRBV12-5; cdr3_aa: CASGPPDRGEETQYF; cdr3_nt: TGTGCTAGTGGTCCGCCGGACAGGGGAGAAGAGACCCAGTACTTC